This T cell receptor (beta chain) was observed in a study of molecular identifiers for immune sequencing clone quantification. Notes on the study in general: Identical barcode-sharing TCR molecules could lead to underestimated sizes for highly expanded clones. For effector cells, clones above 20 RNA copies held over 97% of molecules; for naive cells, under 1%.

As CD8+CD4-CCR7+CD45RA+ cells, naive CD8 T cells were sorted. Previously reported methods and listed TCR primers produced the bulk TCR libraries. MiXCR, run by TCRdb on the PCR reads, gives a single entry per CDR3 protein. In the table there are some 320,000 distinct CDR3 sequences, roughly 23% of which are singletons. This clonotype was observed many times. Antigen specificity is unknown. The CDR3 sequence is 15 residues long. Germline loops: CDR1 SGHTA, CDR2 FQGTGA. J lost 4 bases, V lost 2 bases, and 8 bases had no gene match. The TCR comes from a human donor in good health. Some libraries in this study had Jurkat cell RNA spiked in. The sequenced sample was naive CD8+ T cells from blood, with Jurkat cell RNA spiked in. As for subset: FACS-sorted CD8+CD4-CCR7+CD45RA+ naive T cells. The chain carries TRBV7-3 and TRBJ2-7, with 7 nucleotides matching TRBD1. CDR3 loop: CASSLATGDRYEQYF. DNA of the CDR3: TGTGCCAGCAGCTTAGCAACAGGGGATCGGTACGAGCAGTACTTC.